Following are 10 T cell receptor beta chains from one sample sequenced in a study of OX40 agonist ivuxolimab in advanced cancers. Sequenced by immunoSEQ multiplex PCR; TCRdb stores in-frame clones only, minus some. The table records 40,000 or so clones, around four fifths of them present only once. The sample was CD4+ or CD8+ T cells sorted from blood, taken in a trial of the OX40 agonist ivuxolimab. These receptors were collected from an adult with an advanced solid tumor such as melanoma, head and neck, liver or kidney cancer.

This clone was seen just once. The chain has TRBV18 and TRBJ2-2; 9 nucleotides align to TRBD1. The CDR3 consists of 16 residues. The V and J ends lost 3 bases and 1 base, in that order; junction bases with no gene match: 3. Germline V gene lookup returns CDR1 KGHSH and CDR2 LQKENI. The CDR3 DNA reads TGTGCCAGCTCACCCAAGACAGGGGGGAACACCGGGGAGCTGTTTTTT. Its protein product is CASSPKTGGNTGELFF.

In regard to this clone: One junction end disagrees with the germline gene, perhaps due to a read error. The identical CDR3 is also encoded by other nucleotide sequences in the sample. The chain recombines TRBV7-7 with TRBJ2-5; the D gene is possibly TRBD2 (6 bases). CDR1 is SSHAT, CDR2 FNYEAQ, per germline (reference sequence). This CDR3 has 14 residues. CDR3 nucleotides: TGTGCTAGCAGCTTAGGCGCGGGACGAGAGACCCAGTACTTC. This gives the protein CASSLGAGRETQYF.

This clone has a handful of counts. The chain employs TRBV11-2 and TRBJ2-7, with 9 bases matching TRBD2. Unmatched junction bases numbered 9, after V lost 5 bases and J lost 1 base. From germline, CDR1 is SGHAT and CDR2 FQNNGV. CDR3 length equals 16 residues. CDR3 sequence: CASSSISGRGSYEQYF. CDR3 sequence (DNA): TGTGCCAGCAGCAGTATTAGCGGGAGAGGGTCCTACGAGCAGTACTTC.

This clone has only one observation. The chain is built from TRBV6-5 and TRBJ1-5, with 9 bases identical to TRBD1. After removal of 6 bases from V and 0 bases from J, the junction contained 3 bases not matched to a gene. The CDR3 contains 15 residues. Germline loops: CDR1 MNHEY, CDR2 SVGAGI. The CDR3 bases are TGTGCCAGCAGATGGGACAGGGATAGCAATCAGCCCCAGCATTTT. Protein: CASRWDRDSNQPQHF.

The rearrangement links TRBV11-2 to TRBJ2-5; 15 positions match TRBD2. This CDR3 region has 16 residues. Losses at the gene ends were 5 bases for V and 2 bases for J; bases not matched to a gene: 3. CDR1 and CDR2 (germline): SGHAT, FQNNGV. For the CDR3, the DNA is TGTGCCAGCAGCCCAGGACTAGCGGGGGGGCAAGAGACCCAGTACTTC. Its protein product is CASSPGLAGGQETQYF.

The chain recombines TRBV12-5 with TRBJ2-3; TRBD2 matches at 13 bases. The J segment lost 7 bases and the V segment lost 3 bases, leaving 4 bases of the junction unmatched. The germline gives CDR1 LGHNT, CDR2 FRNRAP. CDR3 length: 15 amino acids. The CDR3 protein is CASGFGLAGVYTQYF. The DNA of the CDR3 is TGTGCTAGTGGTTTTGGACTAGCGGGAGTCTATACGCAGTATTTT.

The chain is built from TRBV6-5 and TRBJ1-2, with 9 bases lining up with TRBD1. The germline V gene has CDR1 MNHEY and CDR2 SVGAGI. This CDR3 spans 14 amino acids. After removal of 8 bases from V and 5 bases from J, the junction contained 9 bases not matched to a gene. Here the CDR3 reads CASGYLGQGYGYTF. CDR3 sequence (DNA): TGTGCCAGCGGATACTTAGGACAGGGGTATGGCTACACCTTC.

This clone was seen only once. The rearrangement joins TRBV7-3 to TRBJ2-1; the D is unclear. V gave up 3 bases and J gave up 5 bases, with 8 bases separating them. CDR1 and CDR2 from the germline V gene are SGHTA and FQGTGA. The CDR3 is made up of 13 amino acids. The CDR3, as DNA: TGTGCCAGCAGCTTTAGCCGGGACAATGAGCAGTTCTTC. It translates to CASSFSRDNEQFF.

V is TRBV18 and J is TRBJ2-6; TRBD1 agrees at 12 bases. This CDR3 region has 19 residues. In germline, CDR1 is KGHSH, CDR2 LQKENI. Trimming removed 1 base from V and 4 bases from J; junction bases left unmatched: 8. CDR3 in amino acids: CASSPRDRGPWGGANVLTF. The DNA for the CDR3 is TGTGCCAGCTCACCACGGGACAGGGGGCCTTGGGGAGGGGCCAACGTCCTGACTTTC.

The gene calls are TRBV28 and TRBJ2-3, with 9 bases matching TRBD2. This CDR3 is built from 16 residues. In germline, CDR1 is MDHEN, CDR2 SYDVKM. The ends lost 2 bases at V and 0 bases at J; junction bases unmatched: 3. The CDR3 reads CASSLRGLASTDTQYF. The CDR3 region has the DNA TGTGCCAGCAGTTTACGAGGACTAGCGAGCACAGATACGCAGTATTTT.